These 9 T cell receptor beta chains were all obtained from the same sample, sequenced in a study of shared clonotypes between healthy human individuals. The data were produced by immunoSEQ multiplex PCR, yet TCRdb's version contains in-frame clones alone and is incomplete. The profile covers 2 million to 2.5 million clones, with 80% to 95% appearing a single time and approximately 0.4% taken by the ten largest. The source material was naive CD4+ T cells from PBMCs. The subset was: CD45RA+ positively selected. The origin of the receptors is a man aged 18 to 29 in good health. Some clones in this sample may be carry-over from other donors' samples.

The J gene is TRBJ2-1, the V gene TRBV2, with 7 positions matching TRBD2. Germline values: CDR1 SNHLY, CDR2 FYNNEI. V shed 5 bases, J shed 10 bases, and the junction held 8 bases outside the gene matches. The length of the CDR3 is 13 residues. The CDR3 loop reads CASSFGAGGEQFF. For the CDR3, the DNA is TGTGCCAGCAGTTTTGGGGCCGGGGGGGAGCAGTTCTTC.

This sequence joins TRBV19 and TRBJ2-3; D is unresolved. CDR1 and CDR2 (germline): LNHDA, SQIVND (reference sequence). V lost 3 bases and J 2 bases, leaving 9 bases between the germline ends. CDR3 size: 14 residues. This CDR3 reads CASSMRMSTDTQYF. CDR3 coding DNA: TGTGCCAGTAGTATGAGGATGTCCACAGATACGCAGTATTTT. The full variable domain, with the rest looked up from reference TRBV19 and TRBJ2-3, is DGGITQSPKYLFRKEGQNVTLSCEQNLNHDAMYWYRQDPGQGLRLIYYSQIVNDFQKGDIAEGYSVSREKKESFPLTVTSAQKNPTAFYLCASSMRMSTDTQYFGPGTRLTVL.

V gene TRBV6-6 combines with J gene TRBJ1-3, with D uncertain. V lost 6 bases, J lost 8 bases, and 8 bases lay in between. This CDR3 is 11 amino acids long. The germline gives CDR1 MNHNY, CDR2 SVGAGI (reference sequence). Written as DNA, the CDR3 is TGTGCCAGCAGCCCTAGCTACACCATATATTTT. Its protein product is CASSPSYTIYF.

The CDR3 nucleotides are TGTGCCAGCAGCGAACCTGGACTAGCGGCGGACAATGAGCAGTTCTTC. This translates into CASSEPGLAADNEQFF. The chain uses TRBV5-4 and TRBJ2-1; TRBD2 agrees at 10 bases. This CDR3 has 16 amino acids. The J segment lost 5 bases and the V segment lost 4 bases, leaving 9 bases of the junction unmatched. Germline CDR1 SGHNT, CDR2 YYREEE (reference sequence).

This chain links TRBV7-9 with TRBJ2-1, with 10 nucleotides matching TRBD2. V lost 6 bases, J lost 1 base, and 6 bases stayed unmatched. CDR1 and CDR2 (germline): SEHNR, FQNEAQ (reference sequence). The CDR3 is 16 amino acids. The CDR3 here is CASSSTSGLSYNEQFF. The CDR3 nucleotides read TGTGCCAGCAGTTCGACTAGCGGGTTGTCCTACAATGAGCAGTTCTTC.

As DNA, the CDR3 is TGTGCCACCTCGCCCGGACAGGGTACCTACGAGCAGTACTTC. It is translated as CATSPGQGTYEQYF. The V gene is TRBV6-5, the J gene TRBJ2-7, with TRBD1 identical over 8 bases. Germline loops: CDR1 MNHEY, CDR2 SVGAGI. The length of the CDR3 is 14 residues. Trimming took 10 bases from V and 2 from J; bases not matched to a gene: 10.

CDR3 sequence (DNA): TGTGCCAGCAGTCCCTCAGGGAGGGCCAACGTCCTGACTTTC. Amino acids: CASSPSGRANVLTF. The V call is TRBV6-6, the J call TRBJ2-6, with D possibly TRBD1 on 5 matching bases. This CDR3 region has 14 residues. Germline V CDR1 and CDR2: MNHNY, SVGAGI (reference sequence). V was pared by 5 bases and J by 5 bases, with 10 bases between.

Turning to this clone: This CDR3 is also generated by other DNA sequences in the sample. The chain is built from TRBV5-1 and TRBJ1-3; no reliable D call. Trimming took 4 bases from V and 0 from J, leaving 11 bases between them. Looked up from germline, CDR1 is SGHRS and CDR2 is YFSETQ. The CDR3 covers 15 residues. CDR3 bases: TGCGCCAGCAGCCTTGGCTCCCTCTCTGGAAACACCATATATTTT. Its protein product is CASSLGSLSGNTIYF.

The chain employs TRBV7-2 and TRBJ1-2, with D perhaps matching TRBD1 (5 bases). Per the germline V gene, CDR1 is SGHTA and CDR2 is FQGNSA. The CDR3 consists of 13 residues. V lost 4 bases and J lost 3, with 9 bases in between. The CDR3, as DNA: TGTGCCAGCAGCTCGGGACGGGACTATGGCTACACCTTC. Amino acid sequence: CASSSGRDYGYTF.